This TCR beta chain derives from a study of T cell responses to AZD1222 COVID-19 vaccine. As regards this clone: What it binds is unknown.

General observations from the study: It was only after the peak T cell response that any repertoires were sampled.

Sequencing was performed with immunoSEQ multiplex PCR; in TCRdb, only in-frame clones are kept and a portion is missing. The data show approximately 68,000 clones, more than 70% seen once. The trim removed 5 bases at V and 4 bases at J, leaving 3 bases unmatched. CDR3 length: 14 amino acids. Per germline, CDR1 MNHEY and CDR2 SVGEGT. The V call is TRBV6-2 or TRBV6-3, the J call TRBJ2-7; 12 bases align to TRBD2. The TCR sequence derives from an adult who received the MenACWY meningococcal vaccine as a control. The sample was peripheral blood, taken 28 days after the second dose of the MenACWY control vaccine. CDR3 protein: CASSEGTSGYEQYF. The CDR3 bases are TGTGCCAGCAGTGAGGGGACTAGCGGGTACGAGCAGTACTTC.